One and the same sample provided the 5 T cell receptor beta chains below, sequenced in a study of T-cell reconstitution after alpha-beta-depleted transplantation in children. A library of TCRbeta sequences, prepared with unique molecular identifiers, was generated. One entry per CDR3 protein, called by TCRdb with MiXCR from the PCR reads. Among approximately 340,000 distinct CDR3 sequences listed, about a tenth were seen once. The sample consisted of PBMCs from the stem cell graft donor, taken from the stem cell graft. The receptors were gathered from a human donor who donated a stem cell graft to a child with acute lymphoblastic leukemia.

Sample share makes this clonotype medium-sized. The rearrangement joins TRBV25-1 to TRBJ1-2; D gene unclear. V was trimmed by 3 bases and J by 8 bases, leaving 16 bases between them. The CDR3 is made up of 14 amino acids. Per the germline V gene, CDR1 is MGHDK and CDR2 is SYGVNS. The CDR3 is CASSDWSESEGYTF. CDR3 coding DNA: TGTGCCAGCAGTGATTGGTCAGAATCGGAAGGCTACACCTTC.

This clonotype was counted only a few times. V and J are TRBV20-1 and TRBJ1-5; no firm D call. The germline V gene encodes CDR1 DFQATT and CDR2 SNEGSKA (reference sequence). The CDR3 spans 15 residues. Deletions cut 5 bases from V and 3 bases from J, with 17 bases between. DNA for the CDR3: TGCAGTGCTCCGCCGCAGTGGGGAAACAATCAGCCCCAGCATTTT. It is translated as CSAPPQWGNNQPQHF.

There are a few counts of this clonotype. The gene calls are TRBV5-1 and TRBJ2-5; D is uncertain. Trimming left V 4 bases short and J 5 bases short, with 6 bases between. Germline V gene sequence: CDR1 SGHRS, CDR2 YFSETQ. CDR3 size: 11 residues. CDR3 DNA sequence: TGCGCCAGCAGCAACGAGGAGACCCAGTACTTC. Its protein product is CASSNEETQYF.

This clonotype was detected many times. V usage is TRBV2 and J usage is TRBJ1-6; 12 bases align to TRBD1. The CDR3 consists of 15 residues. CDR1 SNHLY and CDR2 FYNNEI come from the germline V gene. The junction had 7 bases not matched to a gene; V was cut back by 7 bases and J by 9 bases. The CDR3 loop reads CASTAGTGGSSPLHF. Here the CDR3 DNA reads TGTGCCAGCACAGCGGGGACAGGGGGCAGTTCACCCCTCCACTTT.

This clonotype was seen repeatedly, ten times or more. This chain connects TRBV5-1 to TRBJ1-1; D unclear. The CDR3 extends over 14 amino acids. Trimming stripped 0 bases from V and 8 bases from J, with 14 bases between. In germline, CDR1 is SGHRS, CDR2 YFSETQ. In nucleotides, the CDR3 is TGCGCCAGCAGCTTGGCCGAGCCACGATTCGAAGCTTTCTTT. Amino acid sequence: CASSLAEPRFEAFF.